The T cell receptor beta chain described here comes from a study of T cell responses to AZD1222 COVID-19 vaccine. The V end was cut by 2 bases, the J end by 2 bases, with 19 bases between. The CDR3 loop spans 18 amino acids. Germline V lookup: CDR1 KGHSH, CDR2 LQKENI. Study-wide findings and caveats: At baseline, seropositivity was found in only a handful of AZD1222 recipients. Following two doses of AZD1222, Spike-specific TCR breadth and depth rose.

Notes on this clone: Antigen unknown.

The method was immunoSEQ multiplex PCR; TCRdb's version includes in-frame clones alone and lacks a portion of them. The sample records under 200,000 clones, approximately 92% being singletons. The receptor was derived from an adult in good health. The material sequenced was peripheral blood, taken on day 0 of AZD1222 vaccination. This chain uses TRBV18 with TRBJ2-1; D tentatively reads TRBD1 or TRBD2 (7 bases each). Written as DNA, the CDR3 is TGTGCCAGCTCACCATCAGGGGGGGGCGGGAGCGCCTACAATGAGCAGTTCTTC. Its translation is CASSPSGGGGSAYNEQFF.